This T cell receptor (beta chain) is from a study of shared clonotypes between healthy human individuals. The table lists this clone with a count of one. The method was immunoSEQ multiplex PCR; TCRdb's version includes in-frame clones alone and lacks a portion of them. This table holds millions of clones, 93% found once. This receptor was identified in a young man in good health. Some clones in this sample may be carry-over from other donors' samples. Sample: naive CD4+ T cells from PBMCs. Documented subset: CD45RA+ positively selected.

The CDR3 reads CASTVLGQGWADTQYF. Written as DNA, the CDR3 is TGTGCCAGCACCGTATTGGGGCAGGGTTGGGCAGATACGCAGTATTTT. This chain joins TRBV2 and TRBJ2-3; tentatively, D is TRBD1 (5 bases). Trimming cost V 7 bases and J 4 bases, with 21 bases left between them. In germline, CDR1 is SNHLY, CDR2 FYNNEI. CDR3 size: 16 residues. Supplemented by reference TRBV2 and TRBJ2-3, the full variable domain reads EPEVTQTPSHQVTQMGQEVILRCVPISNHLYFYWYRQILGQKVEFLVSFYNNEISEKSEIFDDQFSVERPDGSNFTLKIRSTKLEDSAMYFCASTVLGQGWADTQYFGPGTRLTVL.